The next 15 T cell receptor beta chains were all read from a single sample in a study of shared clonotypes between healthy human individuals. TCRdb's table, derived via immunoSEQ multiplex PCR, lists solely in-frame clones and lacks some. The sample lists around 350,000 clones, 70% to 75% occurring once. The sample taken for sequencing was memory CD4+ T cells sorted from blood. Subset noted: CD45RA-negative fraction. All receptors come from a man younger than 45 in good health.

This chain connects TRBV5-1 to TRBJ2-2; TRBD1 is a possible D gene (6 bases). This CDR3 contains 14 residues. Germline V gene sequence: CDR1 SGHRS, CDR2 YFSETQ. Trimming pared 7 bases from V and 4 bases from J, leaving 14 bases between. CDR3 bases: TGCGCCAGCTCCCGGACAGATTTCACCGGGGAGCTGTTTTTT. Translation gives CASSRTDFTGELFF.

This clone was seen ten or more times. The V gene is TRBV7-2, the J gene TRBJ2-3; 10 positions agree with TRBD2. With 5 bases clipped from V and 4 bases from J, the junction kept 9 bases outside the gene matches. Germline V lookup: CDR1 SGHTA, CDR2 FQGNSA. The CDR3 runs 16 residues. For the CDR3, the DNA is TGTGCCAGCAGCCCCCAACAGGGACTAGCGTCAGATACGCAGTATTTT. This encodes CASSPQQGLASDTQYF.

This chain uses TRBV2 with TRBJ2-7; no firm D call. This CDR3 comprises 11 residues. The V gene lost 10 bases and the J gene lost 6 bases, with 13 bases spanning the gap. Germline lookup yields CDR1 SNHLY and CDR2 FYNNEI. CDR3 DNA: TGTGCCACCGAACTAAATAGCGAGCAGTACTTC. Translation: CATELNSEQYF.

The chain has TRBV27 and TRBJ1-1, with D perhaps TRBD1 (6 bases). This CDR3 has 14 residues. The V and J ends lost 7 bases and 1 base respectively, with 13 bases between them. Germline loops: CDR1 MNHEY, CDR2 SMNVEV (reference sequence). The CDR3, as DNA: TGTGCCAGCACCGGGTCGGGACAGAACACTGAAGCTTTCTTT. It encodes CASTGSGQNTEAFF.

J is TRBJ2-2 and V is TRBV19; D may be TRBD2 (5 bases). With 7 bases removed from V and 0 bases from J, the gap between germline ends came to 9 bases. The germline V gene encodes CDR1 LNHDA and CDR2 SQIVND (reference sequence). The CDR3 runs to 14 residues. In DNA form, the CDR3 reads TGTGCCAGTAACCCCGGGGCGAACACCGGGGAGCTGTTTTTT. Protein product: CASNPGANTGELFF.

V is TRBV30 and J is TRBJ2-7; unclear D gene. CDR3 length: 13 residues. Germline CDR1 is GTSNPN and CDR2 is SVGIG (reference sequence). The V gene lost 8 bases and the J gene lost 3 bases, with 17 bases spanning the gap. The CDR3 loop is CALRPSRDYEQYF. In DNA, the CDR3 is TGTGCCCTAAGGCCCAGTAGGGACTACGAGCAGTACTTC.

The rearrangement uses TRBV6-5 and TRBJ1-2, with D tentatively TRBD1 (6 bases). This CDR3 region has 15 residues. Germline-derived CDR1 and CDR2 are MNHEY and SVGAGI. Between the trimmed V and J ends, which lost 2 bases and 8 bases, there was a span of 18 bases. CDR3: CASSYGPGERSGYTF. CDR3 nucleotide sequence: TGTGCCAGCAGTTACGGGCCAGGGGAGAGGAGCGGCTACACCTTC.

This chain links TRBV6-1 with TRBJ2-7; tentative D call: TRBD1 (6 bases). The V and J ends lost 6 bases and 6 bases respectively, with 18 bases between them. Germline CDR1 is MNHNS and CDR2 is SASEGT. The CDR3 loop spans 14 amino acids. CDR3 region: CASRSRTGSPEQYF. The CDR3 bases are TGTGCCAGCAGAAGCAGAACAGGGTCCCCCGAGCAGTACTTC.

In nucleotides, the CDR3 is TGTGCCAGCCAGGGGGCGCGAGTAAATGAGCAGTTCTTC. Its translation: CASQGARVNEQFF. The rearrangement links TRBV6-5 to TRBJ2-1; 8 nucleotides align to TRBD1. The ends lost 8 bases at V and 7 bases at J; junction bases unmatched: 7. CDR3 length equals 13 residues. CDR1 and CDR2 (germline): MNHEY, SVGAGI.

This rearrangement joins TRBV10-2 to TRBJ2-1; TRBD2 is a possible D gene (5 bases). V was trimmed by 1 base and J by 8 bases, leaving 12 bases between them. Germline CDR1 reads WSHSY; CDR2 reads SAAADI. CDR3 size: 14 residues. The CDR3 reads CASSEFAGGDEQFF. CDR3 DNA sequence: TGCGCCAGCAGTGAGTTCGCTGGAGGCGATGAGCAGTTCTTC.

This clone was recorded a few times. The chain carries TRBV9 and TRBJ1-1; no clear D. V dropped 4 bases and J dropped 1 base, with 5 bases sitting between them. The germline V gene has CDR1 SGDLS and CDR2 YYNGEE. This CDR3 is 12 amino acids long. CDR3 coding DNA: TGTGCCAGCAGCCCCAGGAACACTGAAGCTTTCTTT. Amino acid sequence: CASSPRNTEAFF.

This clone was seen once. In the same sample, other DNA sequences code for this CDR3. The chain couples TRBV28 to TRBJ1-4, with 8 bases that match TRBD1. CDR1 is MDHEN and CDR2 is SYDVKM in the germline V gene. The CDR3 runs to 15 residues. The junction had 8 bases not matched to a gene; V was cut back by 5 bases and J by 6 bases. The CDR3 spells CASSLGQGGHEKLFF. The CDR3 region has the DNA TGTGCCAGCAGTCTCGGACAGGGAGGGCATGAAAAACTGTTTTTT.

The chain carries TRBV9 and TRBJ2-1; the match to TRBD2 covers 7 bases. The CDR3 is 15 amino acids. CDR1 is SGDLS, CDR2 YYNGEE, per germline. The V gene end was trimmed by 3 bases and the J gene end by 3 bases; junction bases not matched to a gene: 6. The CDR3, as DNA: TGTGCCAGCAGCGCTAGCGGAAGACACTACAATGAGCAGTTCTTC. It translates to CASSASGRHYNEQFF.

The table lists this clone with a few counts. The genes are TRBV11-3 and TRBJ2-1; 8 bases fit TRBD2. Trimming removed 5 bases from V and 0 bases from J; junction bases left unmatched: 3. Germline V lookup: CDR1 SGHNT, CDR2 YENEEA. This CDR3 has 15 amino acids. As DNA, the CDR3 is TGTGCCAGCAGCCCGGCGGGGGGCTCCTACAATGAGCAGTTCTTC. It specifies CASSPAGGSYNEQFF.

The rearrangement uses TRBV7-2 and TRBJ2-5; D not certain. The CDR3 consists of 13 residues. The V end was cut by 0 bases, the J end by 5 bases, with 7 bases between. Germline CDR1 is SGHTA and CDR2 is FQGNSA. The CDR3: CASSLAFLETQYF. The CDR3 coding sequence is TGTGCCAGCAGCTTAGCATTTTTGGAGACCCAGTACTTC. Combining the CDR3 with reference TRBV7-2 and TRBJ2-5 gives the whole variable domain GAGVSQSPSNKVTEKGKDVELRCDPISGHTALYWYRQSLGQGLEFLIYFQGNSAPDKSGLPSDRFSAERTGGSVSTLTIQRTQQEDSAVYLCASSLAFLETQYFGPGTRLLVL.